The 20 T cell receptor beta chains below all came from one sample that was sequenced in a study of lymphopenia after photon versus proton radiotherapy. Using immunoSEQ multiplex PCR, the repertoire was profiled, and TCRdb retains in-frame clones only, with some absent. The table records some 41,000 clones, about 86% of them present only once. Sequenced here: peripheral blood, sampled from a patient treated with proton-based radiotherapy. The receptors originated from a woman in her 70s with pancreatic cancer. Some clones in this sample may be carry-over from other donors' samples.

This sequence joins TRBV18 and TRBJ2-5; the D gene is possibly TRBD2 (6 bases). Trimming removed 6 bases at V and 4 bases at J, with 9 bases between. Per the germline V gene, CDR1 is KGHSH and CDR2 is LQKENI. The CDR3 has 12 amino acids. This CDR3 reads CASSGLGETQYF. DNA of the CDR3: TGTGCCAGCTCGGGACTCGGAGAGACCCAGTACTTC.

V and J are TRBV28 and TRBJ2-7; no firm D call. Trimming removed 2 bases at V and 3 bases at J, with 8 bases between. There are 13 residues in the CDR3. The germline gives CDR1 MDHEN, CDR2 SYDVKM. The CDR3 DNA is TGTGCCAGCAGTTTAGTTGACATCTACGAGCAGTACTTC. Translation gives CASSLVDIYEQYF.

The chain employs TRBV7-2 and TRBJ1-2, with D maybe TRBD1 (5 bases). CDR3 length equals 13 residues. Germline CDR1 SGHTA, CDR2 FQGNSA. Trimming took off 1 base at V and 8 bases at J, with 11 bases between the two ends. The chain's CDR3 is CASSLEVGLGYTF. Here the CDR3 DNA reads TGTGCCAGCAGCTTAGAGGTGGGACTCGGCTACACCTTC.

This sequence joins TRBV6-5 and TRBJ1-5; D may be TRBD1 (6 bases). Trimming took 3 bases from V and 4 from J, leaving 13 bases between them. Germline CDR1 and CDR2: MNHEY and SVGAGI. The CDR3 is 15 residues long. CDR3 in amino acids: CASSYRGQKNQPQHF. The CDR3 region has the DNA TGTGCCAGCAGTTATCGAGGACAGAAAAATCAGCCCCAGCATTTT.

This clone was picked up a small number of times. The V and J genes are TRBV7-2 and TRBJ2-4, with D possibly being TRBD1 or TRBD2 (5 bases each). Germline V gives CDR1 SGHTA, CDR2 FQGNSA. Trimming took off 3 bases at V and 10 bases at J, with 10 bases between the two ends. This CDR3 is 12 amino acids long. Here the CDR3 reads CASSLDWGIQYF. In nucleotides, the CDR3 is TGTGCCAGCAGCTTGGATTGGGGGATTCAGTACTTC.

The V call is TRBV11-2, the J call TRBJ2-5, with D perhaps assigned TRBD1 or TRBD2 (6 bases each). From germline, CDR1 is SGHAT and CDR2 FQNNGV. The CDR3 has 17 amino acids. V was pared by 7 bases and J by 0 bases, with 21 bases between. The CDR3 region is CASTQRGDPKHQETQYF. The CDR3 bases are TGTGCCAGCACCCAAAGGGGGGACCCTAAACACCAAGAGACCCAGTACTTC.

This clone was recorded a few times. V is TRBV7-3 and J is TRBJ1-2, with 10 bases fitting TRBD1. This CDR3 contains 15 residues. Losses at the gene ends were 5 bases for V and 5 bases for J; bases not matched to a gene: 8. From germline, CDR1 is SGHTA and CDR2 FQGTGA. DNA for the CDR3: TGTGCCAGCAGCCCCGGGACAGGGGTAGTTTATGGCTACACCTTC. This codes for CASSPGTGVVYGYTF. Full variable domain (rest looked up from reference TRBV7-3 and TRBJ1-2): GAGVSQTPSNKVTEKGKYVELRCDPISGHTALYWYRQSLGQGPEFLIYFQGTGAADDSGLPNDRFFAVRPEGSVSTLKIQRTERGDSAVYLCASSPGTGVVYGYTFGSGTRLTVV.

V is TRBV6-1 and J is TRBJ2-7; no definite D call. CDR3 size: 16 residues. Per the germline V gene, CDR1 is MNHNS and CDR2 is SASEGT. The ends were cut back, 2 bases at V and 4 bases at J, with 18 bases in the middle. DNA of the CDR3: TGTGCCAGCAGTGAATCGGTCTCTCCGGCCCTTTACGAGCAGTACTTC. Encoded protein: CASSESVSPALYEQYF.

This rearrangement joins TRBV18 to TRBJ2-7; 10 bases are shared with TRBD2. CDR3 length equals 15 residues. After removal of 4 bases from V and 3 bases from J, the junction contained 6 bases not matched to a gene. Germline V CDR1 and CDR2: KGHSH, LQKENI. This CDR3 is CASSRGLAEGYEQYF. CDR3 bases: TGTGCCAGCTCACGTGGACTAGCGGAGGGCTACGAGCAGTACTTC.

CDR3 nucleotides: TGCGCCAGCAGCCTCCGGGACCTCACAGATACGCAGTATTTT. Translating it yields CASSLRDLTDTQYF. This sequence joins TRBV5-1 and TRBJ2-3; D could derive from TRBD1 or TRBD2 (5 bases each). The germline V gene encodes CDR1 SGHRS and CDR2 YFSETQ. Trimming cost V 4 bases and J 2 bases, with 11 bases left between them. This CDR3 comprises 14 residues.

The chain joins TRBV7-6 to TRBJ1-1; D may be TRBD1 (5 bases). The germline V gene encodes CDR1 SGHVS and CDR2 FNYEAQ. This CDR3 is built from 14 residues. V gave up 2 bases and J gave up 1 base, with 8 bases separating them. The CDR3 protein is CASSLSGTNTEAFF. The CDR3 DNA is TGTGCCAGCAGCTTATCAGGGACGAACACTGAAGCTTTCTTT.

This clone was recorded only once. This chain joins TRBV7-2 and TRBJ2-3, with 13 bases lining up with TRBD2. With V trimmed by 5 bases and J by 6 bases, 8 bases remained unmatched. Germline V gene data show CDR1 as SGHTA and CDR2 as FQGNSA. The CDR3 is 16 residues long. The CDR3 coding sequence is TGTGCCAGCAGCACCGGACTAGCGGGAGCAGGGGATACGCAGTATTTT. It is translated as CASSTGLAGAGDTQYF.

This clone is categorized as medium-sized (0.01 to 0.1%). The chain has TRBV10-2 and TRBJ2-7; 7 nucleotides agree with TRBD1. CDR3 length: 15 residues. Germline CDR1 and CDR2: WSHSY and SAAADI. V lost 4 bases to trimming and J lost 2 bases; unmatched junction nucleotides: 8. The DNA for the CDR3 is TGCGCCAGCAGTGCCACAGGGGCCGGAACCTACGAGCAGTACTTC. This encodes CASSATGAGTYEQYF.

The V gene is TRBV10-3, the J gene TRBJ1-3; 7 bases are shared with TRBD1. Germline trimming cut 6 bases from V and 2 bases from J; bases unmatched to any gene: 4. Germline V gene sequence: CDR1 ENHRY, CDR2 SYGVKD. The CDR3 runs 14 residues. The CDR3 sequence is CAIRNDRAGNTIYF. As DNA, the CDR3 is TGTGCCATCAGAAACGACAGGGCTGGAAACACCATATATTTT.

The rearrangement links TRBV30 to TRBJ2-4, with TRBD1 identical over 8 bases. The CDR3 contains 14 residues. V was clipped by 5 bases and J by 3 bases; unmatched bases: 6. The germline V gene has CDR1 GTSNPN and CDR2 SVGIG (reference sequence). CDR3 amino acids: CAWGQGTGKNIQYF. Written as DNA, the CDR3 is TGTGCCTGGGGACAGGGTACCGGCAAAAACATTCAGTACTTC.

V usage is TRBV6-1 and J usage is TRBJ1-2; D call uncertain. This CDR3 contains 12 residues. From germline, CDR1 is MNHNS and CDR2 SASEGT. V lost 0 bases to trimming and J lost 4 bases, with 3 bases between them. The CDR3 protein is CASSEAIYGYTF. The CDR3 DNA is TGTGCCAGCAGTGAAGCCATCTATGGCTACACCTTC.

The rearrangement links TRBV29-1 to TRBJ1-2; possibly TRBD1 for D (5 bases). The CDR3 sequence is 14 residues long. Germline V gene sequence: CDR1 SQVTM, CDR2 ANQGSEA. Deletions cut 4 bases from V and 4 bases from J, with 16 bases between. The CDR3 nucleotides are TGCAGCGTTGGACCCGGGGGAGGGGCCTATGGCTACACCTTC. It translates to CSVGPGGGAYGYTF.

This chain joins TRBV6-5 and TRBJ1-1; D is unclear. The germline gives CDR1 MNHEY, CDR2 SVGAGI. V dropped 10 bases and J dropped 4 bases, with 16 bases sitting between them. The CDR3 length is 13 residues. For the CDR3, the DNA is TGTGCCACGAAACGAGGGTCTCCCACTGAAGCTTTCTTT. It specifies CATKRGSPTEAFF.

The genes are TRBV7-9 and TRBJ1-2; 10 positions match TRBD1. The V gene's germline CDR1 is SEHNR and CDR2 FQNEAQ (reference sequence). V lost 5 bases to trimming and J lost 4 bases; unmatched junction nucleotides: 10. This CDR3 comprises 16 residues. CDR3 coding DNA: TGTGCCAGCAGCCGCATCCGACAGGGGGCAGGCTATGGCTACACCTTC. Translation: CASSRIRQGAGYGYTF.

The chain recombines TRBV9 with TRBJ1-4; 9 bases are shared with TRBD1. The CDR3 is 18 residues long. Germline V CDR1 and CDR2: SGDLS, YYNGEE. V lost 2 bases and J lost 0; bases outside the gene matches: 8. Written as DNA, the CDR3 is TGTGCCAGCAGCGTGAGGACCGGGACAGGGACAACTAATGAAAAACTGTTTTTT. The encoded protein is CASSVRTGTGTTNEKLFF.